The clone carrying this T cell receptor beta chain was picked up a small number of times. Its antigen is still unknown. Using its own MiXCR run on the reads, TCRdb lists one record per CDR3 protein. The table has a few hundred thousand distinct CDR3 sequences, about 20% seen once; the top ten hold roughly 19%. The record originates from a study of T cell repertoires in cytomegalovirus infection. The wider study: The public TCR beta signatures pointed to both CMV infection and matching HLA type.

Broader study findings: Identification of carriers of CMV plus the relevant HLA was performed using cumulative public TCR beta family frequency.

In germline, CDR1 is SEHNR, CDR2 FQNEAQ (reference sequence). V shed 1 base and J shed 0 bases, with 10 bases lying between them. The CDR3 extends over 16 amino acids. The receptor was derived from a human donor in good health (CMV status not recorded). Some clones in this sample may be carry-over from other donors' samples. The chain combines TRBV7-9 with TRBJ2-1; no definite D call. Sequences were derived from cultured PBMCs, sampled from culture after CMV antigen stimulation. This CDR3 reads CASSLDGLGSYNEQFF. The DNA for the CDR3 is TGTGCCAGCAGCTTAGACGGCCTCGGCTCCTACAATGAGCAGTTCTTC.